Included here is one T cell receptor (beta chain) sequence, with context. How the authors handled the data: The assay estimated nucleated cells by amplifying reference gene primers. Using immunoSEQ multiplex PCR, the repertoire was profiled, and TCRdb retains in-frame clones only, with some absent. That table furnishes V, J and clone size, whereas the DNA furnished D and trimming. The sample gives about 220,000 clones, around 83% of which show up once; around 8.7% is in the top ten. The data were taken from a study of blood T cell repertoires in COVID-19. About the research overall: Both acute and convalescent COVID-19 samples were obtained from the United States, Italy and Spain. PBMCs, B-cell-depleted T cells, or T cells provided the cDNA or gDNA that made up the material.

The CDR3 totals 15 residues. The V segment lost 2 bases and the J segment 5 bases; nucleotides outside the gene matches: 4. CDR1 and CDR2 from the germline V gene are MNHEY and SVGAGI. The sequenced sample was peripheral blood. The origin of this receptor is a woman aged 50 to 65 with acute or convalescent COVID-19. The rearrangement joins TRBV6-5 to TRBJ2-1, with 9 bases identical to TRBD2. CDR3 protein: CASSYPAGGDNEQFF. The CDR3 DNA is TGTGCCAGCAGTTACCCAGCGGGGGGAGACAATGAGCAGTTCTTC.